This T cell receptor (beta chain) is drawn from a study of breast tumors, draining lymph nodes, adjacent tissues. General study results and limits: Tumor and nontumor repertoires were significantly more similar in luminal-like than in basal-like breast cancer. The lymph node origin of tumor T cells was framed as consistent with a hypothesis, not demonstrated. Tumor repertoires ranked between lymph nodes and nontumor tissue in diversity, with V and J gene preferences. Data fit most tumor T cells coming from lymph node, expanding in tumor.

The CDR3 totals 16 residues. V lost 1 base and J lost 0, with 13 bases in between. Germline V gene lookup returns CDR1 DFQATT and CDR2 SNEGSKA (reference sequence). This clonotype was detected many times. Its antigen is unknown. Breast cancer patients provided tissue from their axillary draining lymph nodes. One entry per CDR3 protein results from TCRdb running MiXCR on the multiplex PCR reads. The profile shows some 130,000 distinct CDR3 sequences, 20% to 25% of them singletons. The genes are TRBV20-1 and TRBJ2-1; D could derive from TRBD1 or TRBD2 (5 bases each). The sequence was obtained from a female donor with breast cancer. Some clones in this sample may be carry-over from other donors' samples. Sequenced material: axillary lymph node tissue. The DNA of the CDR3 is TGCAGTGCTAGAGTGGGGTGGGGGAGCTCCTACAATGAGCAGTTCTTC. It specifies CSARVGWGSSYNEQFF.